Listed here are 26 T cell receptor beta chains from one sample, sequenced in a study of T cells in Graves' hyperthyroidism and ophthalmopathy. RNA transcripts gave rise to amplified TCR beta CDR3 regions. The HTBI primer set was used in a first-round RT-PCR of the TCR CDR3. Each CDR3 protein is one row after TCRdb ran MiXCR on the multiplex PCR reads. The sample consists of around 700,000 distinct CDR3 sequences, 35% of them appearing once. Sequences were obtained from blood. The receptors were gathered from a woman aged 40 to 55 with Graves' hyperthyroidism.

This sequence joins TRBV7-2 and TRBJ1-6; 8 nucleotides agree with TRBD1. V was pared by 6 bases and J by 10 bases, with 11 bases of the junction left unmatched. CDR3 length: 15 residues. In germline, CDR1 is SGHTA, CDR2 FQGNSA. The CDR3 is CASSPPDRVRSPLHF. As DNA, the CDR3 is TGTGCCAGCAGTCCCCCGGACAGGGTCCGGTCACCCCTCCACTTT.

This chain uses TRBV7-2 with TRBJ1-2; maybe TRBD1 (6 bases). CDR3 length equals 14 residues. V was clipped by 5 bases and J by 5 bases, with 15 bases between them. Germline assignment: CDR1 SGHTA and CDR2 FQGNSA. The CDR3, as DNA: TGTGCCAGCAGCCCCGGGACAACCGCTTATGGCTACACCTTC. Its protein product is CASSPGTTAYGYTF.

This sequence joins TRBV20-1 and TRBJ1-1, with TRBD1 matching 7 bases. The CDR3 contains 13 residues. The V and J ends lost 0 bases and 3 bases, in that order; junction bases with no gene match: 1. Germline V gene sequence: CDR1 DFQATT, CDR2 SNEGSKA (reference sequence). The CDR3 DNA is TGCAGTGCTAGAGAAACAGGGGACACTGAAGCTTTCTTT. It encodes CSARETGDTEAFF.

There are many counts of this clonotype. This chain uses TRBV5-1 with TRBJ1-1; D ambiguous. The germline CDR1 and CDR2 sequences are SGHRS and YFSETQ. The CDR3 contains 14 residues. V was shortened by 5 bases and J by 0 bases, with 11 bases between the two germline ends. In DNA form, the CDR3 reads TGCGCCAGCAGAACTACACTGGTGAACACTGAAGCTTTCTTT. Amino acid sequence: CASRTTLVNTEAFF.

The chain employs TRBV25-1 and TRBJ1-2; D might be TRBD1 (5 bases). The CDR3 is made up of 17 amino acids. CDR1 and CDR2 from the germline V gene are MGHDK and SYGVNS. Trimming left V 6 bases short and J 3 bases short, with 23 bases between. The CDR3 DNA reads as TGTGCCAGCAGCCAAGGGGAAAGGTATTCCCCCCACTATGGCTACACCTTC. It yields the protein CASSQGERYSPHYGYTF.

In this sample, this clonotype turned up many times. The chain uses TRBV10-3 and TRBJ2-7, with D uncertain. Germline-derived CDR1 and CDR2 are ENHRY and SYGVKD. Trimming removed 5 bases at V and 7 bases at J, with 12 bases between. This CDR3 has 12 residues. The CDR3 DNA reads as TGTGCCATCAGTCGGGTGGAAGGTGAGCAGTACTTC. This gives the protein CAISRVEGEQYF.

This chain links TRBV20-1 with TRBJ2-5, with 11 bases aligning to TRBD2. The CDR3 consists of 14 residues. Germline trimming cut 6 bases from V and 2 bases from J; bases unmatched to any gene: 5. The germline V gene encodes CDR1 DFQATT and CDR2 SNEGSKA (reference sequence). The CDR3 region has the DNA TGCAGTGCGCCGACTAGCGGGGCACAAGAGACCCAGTACTTC. Its translation: CSAPTSGAQETQYF.

In its sample, this clonotype was seen a few times. The chain is built from TRBV4-3 and TRBJ2-6; no definite D call. The ends were cut back, 1 base at V and 2 bases at J, with 6 bases in the middle. CDR3 length equals 15 residues. Germline assignment: CDR1 LGHNA and CDR2 YSLEER. DNA for the CDR3: TGCGCCAGCAGCCAAGGACATGCTGGGGCCAACGTCCTGACTTTC. Amino acid sequence: CASSQGHAGANVLTF.

V and J are TRBV2 and TRBJ1-5; tentatively, D is TRBD1 (6 bases). V lost 5 bases, J lost 1 base, and 15 bases lay in between. Per germline, CDR1 SNHLY and CDR2 FYNNEI. This CDR3 comprises 16 residues. The CDR3 is CASSPRTASSNQPQHF. Here the CDR3 DNA reads TGTGCCAGCAGTCCTCGGACAGCGTCAAGCAATCAGCCCCAGCATTTT.

This clonotype occurred once. The rearrangement links TRBV2 to TRBJ2-7; tentatively, D is TRBD1 (6 bases). Trimming stripped 5 bases from V and 0 bases from J, with 14 bases between. Germline V gives CDR1 SNHLY, CDR2 FYNNEI. The CDR3 runs 15 residues. The CDR3 is CASSFWTANSYEQYF. The CDR3 DNA reads as TGTGCCAGCAGTTTTTGGACAGCCAACTCCTACGAGCAGTACTTC. The full variable domain, in which reference TRBV2 and TRBJ2-7 provide the parts outside the CDR3, is EPEVTQTPSHQVTQMGQEVILRCVPISNHLYFYWYRQILGQKVEFLVSFYNNEISEKSEIFDDQFSVERPDGSNFTLKIRSTKLEDSAMYFCASSFWTANSYEQYFGPGTRLTVT.

At least ten counts were recorded for this clonotype. The chain combines TRBV19 with TRBJ1-2; D might be TRBD1 (5 bases). The CDR3 spans 13 residues. Deletions cut 9 bases from V and 8 bases from J, with 19 bases between. Looked up from germline, CDR1 is LNHDA and CDR2 is SQIVND (reference sequence). The CDR3 coding sequence is TGTGCCAGCTCCGGGACGGTCGTCGGGGGCTACACCTTC. It encodes CASSGTVVGGYTF.

The chain is built from TRBV24-1 and TRBJ2-3; possibly TRBD1 for D (6 bases). The V gene lost 4 bases and the J gene lost 2 bases, with 12 bases spanning the gap. The CDR3 contains 15 residues. In germline, CDR1 is KGHDR, CDR2 SFDVKD. The CDR3 DNA follows: TGTGCCACCAGTGACAAAAGGGACACCACAGATACGCAGTATTTT. Amino acids: CATSDKRDTTDTQYF.

The chain uses TRBV5-1 and TRBJ1-6; D remains ambiguous. In germline, CDR1 is SGHRS, CDR2 YFSETQ. The CDR3 length is 12 residues. Trimming took off 3 bases at V and 7 bases at J, with 5 bases between the two ends. The CDR3 DNA sequence: TGCGCCAGCAGCTCAGAAAATTCACCCCTCCACTTT. This translates into CASSSENSPLHF.

This clonotype was observed many times. One end of the junction is discordant with germline, which a read error may explain. The gene calls are TRBV12-3 or TRBV12-4 and TRBJ2-7; TRBD1 matches at 10 bases. There are 15 residues in the CDR3. CDR3 protein: CASSLEGQGPYEQYF. The CDR3 nucleotides read TGTGCCAGCAGCTTAGAGGGACAGGGGCCTTACGAGCAGTACTTC.

This clonotype was counted ten times or more. The chain couples TRBV12-3 or TRBV12-4 to TRBJ1-1; D is undetermined. Trimming cost V 7 bases and J 1 base, with 7 bases left between them. The CDR3 has 12 residues. The CDR3 region has the DNA TGTGCCAGCACGCTCCGGAACACTGAAGCTTTCTTT. Protein: CASTLRNTEAFF.

This chain uses TRBV29-1 with TRBJ2-5; D is unresolved. CDR1 is SQVTM and CDR2 is ANQGSEA in the germline V gene. The V gene lost 3 bases and the J gene lost 5 bases, with 10 bases spanning the gap. CDR3 length: 12 residues. The CDR3 loop reads CSVDGQRETQYF. CDR3 nucleotide sequence: TGCAGCGTTGACGGCCAACGGGAGACCCAGTACTTC.

This clonotype was counted many times. J is TRBJ1-4 and V is TRBV10-3; TRBD1 aligns across 7 bases. Germline CDR1 ENHRY, CDR2 SYGVKD. The trim removed 5 bases at V and 8 bases at J, leaving 8 bases unmatched. This CDR3 contains 14 residues. The DNA of the CDR3 is TGTGCCATCAGTCGGGACAGTAGACAGGAAAAACTGTTTTTT. This encodes CAISRDSRQEKLFF.

V is TRBV20-1 and J is TRBJ2-7, with 11 bases that match TRBD2. Trimming at V came to 0 bases and at J to 4 bases, leaving 8 bases not matched to a gene. This CDR3 spans 16 amino acids. Germline lookup yields CDR1 DFQATT and CDR2 SNEGSKA (reference sequence). CDR3 sequence reads: CSARDKLAGGRYEQYF. The CDR3 DNA reads as TGCAGTGCTAGAGATAAGCTAGCGGGAGGACGATACGAGCAGTACTTC.

This clonotype has a count of ten or more. The gene calls are TRBV25-1 and TRBJ2-5, with 7 bases fitting TRBD1. Germline CDR1 MGHDK, CDR2 SYGVNS. The CDR3 is made up of 15 amino acids. J gave up 2 bases and V 6 bases, and 9 bases lay outside the gene matches. The CDR3 reads CASSAWTGRQETQYF. The CDR3 nucleotides read TGTGCCAGCAGCGCATGGACAGGACGACAAGAGACCCAGTACTTC.

This chain links TRBV19 with TRBJ1-2; 7 bases agree with TRBD1. From germline, CDR1 is LNHDA and CDR2 SQIVND (reference sequence). Trimming at V came to 6 bases and at J to 4 bases, leaving 8 bases not matched to a gene. This CDR3 has 14 amino acids. The CDR3 sequence: CASSLTGTSYGYTF. The CDR3 DNA is TGTGCCAGTAGCCTGACAGGGACCTCCTATGGCTACACCTTC.

The rearrangement links TRBV7-2 to TRBJ2-5; TRBD2 matches at 7 bases. V dropped 5 bases and J dropped 4; count of bases not matched to a gene: 13. Germline lookup yields CDR1 SGHTA and CDR2 FQGNSA. The CDR3 sequence is 16 residues long. The CDR3 DNA follows: TGTGCCAGCAGCCCAACGTGGTCTAGCGGAGGAGAGACCCAGTACTTC. As protein: CASSPTWSSGGETQYF.

This clonotype showed up many times. J is TRBJ2-5 and V is TRBV12-3 or TRBV12-4, with D perhaps matching TRBD1 or TRBD2 (5 bases each). Trimming took 5 bases from V and 1 from J, leaving 8 bases between them. This CDR3 region has 13 residues. The CDR3 region is CASSRDAQETQYF. The DNA of the CDR3 is TGTGCCAGCAGTAGGGACGCCCAAGAGACCCAGTACTTC.

This clonotype was seen more than once but under ten times. This sequence joins TRBV5-4 and TRBJ1-2; 9 nucleotides agree with TRBD1. V dropped 4 bases and J dropped 6; count of bases not matched to a gene: 7. The germline gives CDR1 SGHNT, CDR2 YYREEE (reference sequence). CDR3 length equals 14 residues. CDR3 amino acids: CASSGRGQGDGYTF. For the CDR3, the DNA is TGTGCCAGCAGCGGGCGGGGACAGGGCGATGGCTACACCTTC.

V is TRBV7-9 and J is TRBJ1-3; no definite D call. The CDR3 sequence is 13 residues long. V dropped 3 bases and J dropped 4 bases, with 7 bases sitting between them. Germline V lookup: CDR1 SEHNR, CDR2 FQNEAQ (reference sequence). The CDR3 DNA follows: TGTGCCAGCAGCTTCCCAACAGGAAACACCATATATTTT. It codes for CASSFPTGNTIYF.

This clonotype showed up many times. V gene TRBV6-5 combines with J gene TRBJ1-3; D possibly corresponds to TRBD1 (6 bases). The CDR3 spans 15 residues. V was shortened by 6 bases and J by 4 bases, with 16 bases between the two germline ends. Germline CDR1 MNHEY, CDR2 SVGAGI. CDR3 residues: CASSAIRGGGNTIYF. The DNA of the CDR3 is TGTGCCAGCAGCGCTATCAGGGGAGGAGGAAACACCATATATTTT.

This CDR3 is CSARGLAGGETEAFF. CDR3 DNA: TGCAGTGCTAGAGGTCTTGCAGGGGGCGAAACTGAAGCTTTCTTT. V is TRBV20-1 and J is TRBJ1-1; 8 bases align to TRBD1. With V trimmed by 1 base and J by 5 bases, 9 bases remained unmatched. The V gene's germline CDR1 is DFQATT and CDR2 SNEGSKA (reference sequence). The CDR3 contains 15 residues.